These 5 T cell receptor beta chains share one sample of origin, sequenced in a study of cytomegalovirus exposure and HLA in healthy donors. Primers included in the PCR were 60 Vbeta and 13 Jbeta primers. TCRdb's table, derived via immunoSEQ multiplex PCR, lists solely in-frame clones and lacks some. The sample holds about 72,000 clones. Sequencing was done on a sample of PBMCs. The receptors stem from a man in his fifties or sixties in good health and CMV-seropositive.

CDR3 in amino acids: CAWSEDRSIYF. The CDR3 coding sequence is TGTGCCTGGAGTGAGGACAGATCCATATATTTT. V gene TRBV30 combines with J gene TRBJ1-3, with a weak D call TRBD1 (6 bases). There are 11 residues in the CDR3. The V and J ends lost 1 base and 11 bases respectively, with 9 bases between them. Germline V gene sequence: CDR1 GTSNPN, CDR2 SVGIG (reference sequence).

The chain carries TRBV5-4 and TRBJ2-6; the D gene is possibly TRBD1 (5 bases). This CDR3 is 16 amino acids long. CDR1 SGHNT and CDR2 YYREEE come from the germline V gene (reference sequence). Between the trimmed V and J ends, which lost 4 bases and 0 bases, there was a span of 11 bases. The CDR3 DNA follows: TGTGCCAGCAGCCCTTCAGGGAACTCTGGGGCCAACGTCCTGACTTTC. Encoded protein: CASSPSGNSGANVLTF.

The chain carries TRBV5-4 and TRBJ2-7, with D possibly matching TRBD2 (6 bases). CDR3 length: 15 residues. V gave up 4 bases and J gave up 0 bases, with 14 bases separating them. The germline CDR1 and CDR2 sequences are SGHNT and YYREEE (reference sequence). This CDR3 reads CASSRDGGSSYEQYF. The CDR3 DNA follows: TGTGCCAGCAGCCGTGACGGGGGATCCTCCTACGAGCAGTACTTC.

J is TRBJ2-7 and V is TRBV27, with a tentative D call TRBD1 (6 bases). CDR1 and CDR2 from the germline V gene are MNHEY and SMNVEV (reference sequence). Trimming cost V 3 bases and J 5 bases, with 26 bases left between them. The CDR3 has 18 residues. The CDR3 loop is CASSFRYGGRAAMDEQYF. The CDR3 DNA reads as TGTGCCAGCAGTTTTAGATATGGGGGCAGGGCCGCTATGGACGAGCAGTACTTC.

The chain combines TRBV9 with TRBJ1-1; TRBD1 might be the D (5 bases). The germline gives CDR1 SGDLS, CDR2 YYNGEE. This CDR3 is built from 14 residues. The V gene lost 0 bases and the J gene lost 3 bases, with 9 bases spanning the gap. This chain's CDR3 is CASSVGTGDTEAFF. The CDR3 DNA sequence: TGTGCCAGCAGCGTAGGGACGGGGGACACTGAAGCTTTCTTT.